Each of the 25 T cell receptor beta chains below was sequenced from the same sample in a study of early T cells in non-severe SARS-CoV-2 infection. TCRdb re-called the 5' RACE reads with MiXCR, one entry per CDR3 protein. The data hold nearly 60,000 distinct CDR3 sequences, with 9.5% to 15% observed a single time. Input material: whole blood. The receptor source for this set is an adult who was a healthcare worker with PCR-confirmed SARS-CoV-2 infection or an uninfected control (not recorded which).

The genes are TRBV28 and TRBJ1-2; D ambiguous. CDR1 MDHEN and CDR2 SYDVKM come from the germline V gene. The V end was cut by 4 bases, the J end by 5 bases, with 5 bases between. The CDR3 has 11 residues. CDR3 nucleotide sequence: TGTGCCAGCAGTTACTTATATGGCTACACCTTC. This gives the protein CASSYLYGYTF.

This clonotype has a handful of counts. J is TRBJ2-4 and V is TRBV12-3 or TRBV12-4, with D possibly being TRBD1 (5 bases). V lost 5 bases, J lost 4 bases, and 18 bases lay in between. CDR3 length: 16 residues. CDR3 region: CASSPPRTIGKNIQYF. CDR3 nucleotide sequence: TGTGCCAGCAGTCCCCCCCGGACAATAGGAAAAAACATTCAGTACTTC.

The gene calls are TRBV19 and TRBJ2-1; 9 bases align to TRBD2. Unmatched junction bases numbered 6, after V lost 8 bases and J lost 7 bases. The CDR3 runs 13 residues. Germline V lookup: CDR1 LNHDA, CDR2 SQIVND (reference sequence). In DNA, the CDR3 is TGTGCCAGTGGGGGACTAGCTTTTAATGAGCAGTTCTTC. It encodes CASGGLAFNEQFF.

In this sample, this clonotype turned up many times. The chain has TRBV29-1 and TRBJ1-1; 7 bases agree with TRBD1. Germline assignment: CDR1 SQVTM and CDR2 ANQGSEA. The junction had 7 bases not matched to a gene; V was cut back by 4 bases and J by 5 bases. The length of the CDR3 is 13 residues. CDR3 nucleotide sequence: TGCAGCGTTGGGGGCGCAGGGGGGACTGAAGCTTTCTTT. Its protein product is CSVGGAGGTEAFF.

This clonotype was counted at least ten times. This chain joins TRBV13 and TRBJ2-7; TRBD1 matches at 7 bases. Germline trimming cut 5 bases from V and 2 bases from J; bases unmatched to any gene: 3. Germline CDR1 is PRHDT and CDR2 is FYEKMQ (reference sequence). The CDR3 is 13 amino acids. The CDR3 region has the DNA TGTGCCAGCAGCGCCGGGACAGCCTACGAGCAGTACTTC. It encodes CASSAGTAYEQYF.

This clonotype has at least ten counts. The rearrangement links TRBV25-1 to TRBJ2-5; D possibly corresponds to TRBD1 (5 bases). The length of the CDR3 is 14 residues. V shed 6 bases and J shed 0 bases, with 11 bases lying between them. Per the germline V gene, CDR1 is MGHDK and CDR2 is SYGVNS. The CDR3 region has the DNA TGTGCCAGCAGGGCAGGGCTAAACCAAGAGACCCAGTACTTC. As protein: CASRAGLNQETQYF.

This clonotype showed up many times. This chain uses TRBV10-3 with TRBJ2-7; 7 nucleotides match TRBD2. The CDR3 has 13 residues. CDR1 is ENHRY, CDR2 SYGVKD, per germline. V shed 3 bases and J 4 bases; nucleotides not matched to a gene: 3. CDR3 sequence (DNA): TGTGCCATCAGTGATGGGGGGGGGTACGAGCAGTACTTC. It is translated as CAISDGGGYEQYF.

This clonotype has more than one count but fewer than ten. The chain is built from TRBV19 and TRBJ2-7; 7 bases line up with TRBD1. Germline V gene lookup returns CDR1 LNHDA and CDR2 SQIVND (reference sequence). With 3 bases clipped from V and 2 bases from J, the junction kept 7 bases outside the gene matches. The CDR3 contains 15 residues. This chain's CDR3 is CASSISGGNPYEQYF. In DNA form, the CDR3 reads TGTGCCAGTAGTATCTCAGGGGGAAATCCCTACGAGCAGTACTTC. The complete variable domain, with remaining parts taken from reference TRBV19 and TRBJ2-7, reads DGGITQSPKYLFRKEGQNVTLSCEQNLNHDAMYWYRQDPGQGLRLIYYSQIVNDFQKGDIAEGYSVSREKKESFPLTVTSAQKNPTAFYLCASSISGGNPYEQYFGPGTRLTVT.

The chain links TRBV27 to TRBJ2-7, with a tentative D call TRBD2 (6 bases). V dropped 2 bases and J dropped 4 bases, with 18 bases sitting between them. The CDR3 is made up of 16 amino acids. Germline CDR1 reads MNHEY; CDR2 reads SMNVEV (reference sequence). The CDR3 nucleotides read TGTGCCAGCAGTTTAAACTTCCCTAGCGTCGAGTACGAGCAGTACTTC. Its protein is CASSLNFPSVEYEQYF.

This sequence joins TRBV7-2 and TRBJ2-7, with D possibly matching TRBD2 (6 bases). This CDR3 contains 12 residues. Trimming stripped 11 bases from V and 7 bases from J, with 18 bases between. Per the germline V gene, CDR1 is SGHTA and CDR2 is FQGNSA. The CDR3 DNA is TGTGCCGGCCGGGACTCAGGATGGGAGCAGTACTTC. Amino acid sequence: CAGRDSGWEQYF.

This clonotype was observed once. The rearrangement uses TRBV18 and TRBJ1-2; 9 bases agree with TRBD1. Trimming cost V 6 bases and J 8 bases; bases outside gene matches: 10. Germline CDR1 is KGHSH and CDR2 is LQKENI. CDR3 size: 14 residues. The CDR3 sequence: CASSLTGGADGYTF. Written as DNA, the CDR3 is TGTGCCAGCTCCCTTACAGGGGGCGCCGACGGCTACACCTTC.

This clonotype was counted only a few times. The chain links TRBV9 to TRBJ1-2; 7 bases are a match to TRBD1. Germline lookup yields CDR1 SGDLS and CDR2 YYNGEE. This CDR3 comprises 14 residues. V lost 3 bases, J lost 4 bases, and 6 bases stayed unmatched. This CDR3 is CASSATGAPYGYTF. In nucleotides, the CDR3 is TGTGCCAGCAGCGCTACAGGGGCTCCCTATGGCTACACCTTC.

This clonotype occurred a few times. This chain joins TRBV20-1 and TRBJ2-1; 7 bases fit TRBD1. The CDR3 contains 11 residues. CDR1 DFQATT and CDR2 SNEGSKA come from the germline V gene (reference sequence). V was clipped by 4 bases and J by 7 bases; unmatched bases: 1. The CDR3 is CSATRGNEQFF. Here the CDR3 DNA reads TGCAGTGCTACCAGGGGGAATGAGCAGTTCTTC.

The chain couples TRBV4-1 to TRBJ1-1, with D perhaps matching TRBD1 (5 bases). V lost 1 base, J lost 7 bases, and 10 bases lay in between. The CDR3 has 13 residues. Germline assignment: CDR1 MGHRA and CDR2 YSYEKL. DNA for the CDR3: TGCGCCAGCAGCCAAGGGGGGATCGGTGAAGCTTTCTTT. As protein: CASSQGGIGEAFF.

This clonotype was seen more than once but under ten times. V and J are TRBV20-1 and TRBJ1-3; 7 bases align to TRBD1. The V gene end was trimmed by 5 bases and the J gene end by 1 base; junction bases not matched to a gene: 11. There are 16 residues in the CDR3. Germline V CDR1 and CDR2: DFQATT, SNEGSKA (reference sequence). The CDR3 DNA follows: TGCAGTGCTTTTTTTACAGGGGCTGGATCTGGAAACACCATATATTTT. As protein: CSAFFTGAGSGNTIYF.

The V gene is TRBV12-5, the J gene TRBJ2-7; the D gene is possibly TRBD2 (6 bases). The CDR3 extends over 13 amino acids. Trimming stripped 4 bases from V and 1 base from J, with 8 bases between. Germline V gene data show CDR1 as LGHNT and CDR2 as FRNRAP. The CDR3, as DNA: TGTGCTAGTGGTTGGAGGGGTTCCTACGAGCAGTACTTC. Translating it yields CASGWRGSYEQYF.

This clonotype was detected many times. The chain links TRBV6-2 or TRBV6-3 to TRBJ2-5; 11 positions match TRBD2. Trimming took 2 bases from V and 2 from J; bases not matched to a gene: 7. The CDR3 is made up of 17 amino acids. Per germline, CDR1 MNHEY and CDR2 SVGEGT. The CDR3: CASSYPTSGSQQETQYF. CDR3 sequence (DNA): TGTGCCAGCAGTTACCCAACTAGCGGGAGCCAGCAAGAGACCCAGTACTTC.

V and J are TRBV28 and TRBJ2-3; 9 bases agree with TRBD1. V shed 5 bases, J shed 5 bases, and the junction held 11 bases outside the gene matches. Germline V gene data show CDR1 as MDHEN and CDR2 as SYDVKM. CDR3 length equals 16 residues. The CDR3 DNA reads as TGTGCCAGCAGTGGGAGGACAGGGGCAGTGGGAGATACGCAGTATTTT. It encodes CASSGRTGAVGDTQYF. Full variable domain (outside the CDR3, taken from reference TRBV28 and TRBJ2-3): DVKVTQSSRYLVKRTGEKVFLECVQDMDHENMFWYRQDPGLGLRLIYFSYDVKMKEKGDIPEGYSVSREKKERFSLILESASTNQTSMYLCASSGRTGAVGDTQYFGPGTRLTVL.

The V and J genes are TRBV10-3 and TRBJ1-1; TRBD1 matches at 7 bases. Germline V gives CDR1 ENHRY, CDR2 SYGVKD. This CDR3 has 15 amino acids. V shed 5 bases and J 0 bases; nucleotides not matched to a gene: 6. The chain's CDR3 is CAISKGTELNTEAFF. The CDR3 coding sequence is TGTGCCATCAGTAAAGGGACAGAATTGAACACTGAAGCTTTCTTT.

This clonotype was counted between two and nine times. The rearrangement joins TRBV9 to TRBJ1-2; D possibly corresponds to TRBD1 (6 bases). CDR3 length: 15 amino acids. V was cut by 0 bases and J by 2 bases, with 11 bases left in between. Germline CDR1 reads SGDLS; CDR2 reads YYNGEE. The CDR3 DNA reads TGTGCCAGCAGCGTAGGAGGACAGTCAAACTATGGCTACACCTTC. This gives the protein CASSVGGQSNYGYTF.

The V gene is TRBV5-4, the J gene TRBJ2-7; D gene unclear. The CDR3 covers 12 residues. CDR1 SGHNT and CDR2 YYREEE come from the germline V gene (reference sequence). The V end lost 1 base, the J end lost 6 bases, and 8 bases lay between the germline ends. DNA of the CDR3: TGTGCCAGCAGCTTGCGAGGACCCGAGCAGTACTTC. Translating gives CASSLRGPEQYF.

The rearrangement links TRBV12-3 or TRBV12-4 to TRBJ1-5; possible D gene TRBD1, 5 bases. CDR3 size: 15 residues. V dropped 0 bases and J dropped 2 bases, with 8 bases sitting between them. DNA for the CDR3: TGTGCCAGCAGTTTAGCGCTAGGGGGCAATCAGCCCCAGCATTTT. Translation gives CASSLALGGNQPQHF.

The chain uses TRBV5-1 and TRBJ1-4, with unresolved D. Germline V gene sequence: CDR1 SGHRS, CDR2 YFSETQ. The CDR3 totals 15 residues. The V gene lost 1 base and the J gene lost 5 bases, with 12 bases spanning the gap. The CDR3 here is CASSLLRNENEKLFF. The CDR3 coding sequence is TGCGCCAGCAGCTTGTTAAGGAATGAAAATGAAAAACTGTTTTTT.

The V call is TRBV29-1, the J call TRBJ2-5; TRBD2 agrees at 12 bases. CDR1 is SQVTM, CDR2 ANQGSEA, per germline. With V trimmed by 4 bases and J by 13 bases, 7 bases remained unmatched. This CDR3 region has 12 residues. As DNA, the CDR3 is TGCAGCGTTGGACTAGCGGGGGCCGACTGGTACTTC. Amino acid sequence: CSVGLAGADWYF.

This clonotype appeared a few times. The chain joins TRBV18 to TRBJ1-2; 7 bases are a match to TRBD1. Germline V gene sequence: CDR1 KGHSH, CDR2 LQKENI. J lost 3 bases, V lost 0 bases, and 7 bases had no gene match. CDR3 length: 16 amino acids. This chain's CDR3 is CASSPPRTGPYYGYTF. The CDR3 nucleotides are TGTGCCAGCTCACCACCGAGGACAGGACCCTACTATGGCTACACCTTC.